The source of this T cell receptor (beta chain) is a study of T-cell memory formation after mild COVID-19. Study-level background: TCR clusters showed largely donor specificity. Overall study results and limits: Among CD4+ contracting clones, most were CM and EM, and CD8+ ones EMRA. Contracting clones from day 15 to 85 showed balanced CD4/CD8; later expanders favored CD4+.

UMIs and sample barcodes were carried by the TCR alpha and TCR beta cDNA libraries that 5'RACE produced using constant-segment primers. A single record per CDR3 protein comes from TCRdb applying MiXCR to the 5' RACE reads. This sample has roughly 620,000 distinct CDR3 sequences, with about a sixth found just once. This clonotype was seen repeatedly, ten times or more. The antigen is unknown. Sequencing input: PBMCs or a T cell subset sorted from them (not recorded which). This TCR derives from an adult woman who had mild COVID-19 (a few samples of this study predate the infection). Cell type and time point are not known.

The CDR3 coding sequence is TGTGCCAGCAGTGAACTAGCGGGGGGGGGCCGGACAGATACGCAGTATTTT. Translating gives CASSELAGGGRTDTQYF. V gene TRBV6-1 combines with J gene TRBJ2-3; TRBD2 matches 12 bases. This CDR3 contains 17 residues. Trimming at V came to 2 bases and at J to 3 bases, leaving 6 bases not matched to a gene. The germline gives CDR1 MNHNS, CDR2 SASEGT.